This TCR beta chain was identified in a study of early T cells in non-severe SARS-CoV-2 infection. Study summary: Sequencing of unsorted whole blood was done on bulk RNA, leaving chains unpaired. Overall study results and limits: Database matching using VDJdb favored anti-spike CD8 responses, with private and CD4 specificities left missing.

V was clipped by 4 bases and J by 6 bases; unmatched bases: 12. Germline assignment: CDR1 SGHAT and CDR2 FQNNGV. This CDR3 has 17 amino acids. This clonotype was found a few times. Antigen unknown. Attachment of unique molecular identifiers to individual cDNA molecules was performed. MiXCR, applied by TCRdb to the 5' RACE reads, yields one record per CDR3 protein. The repertoire consists of about 26,000 distinct CDR3 sequences, with just over 4% occurring once and the leading ten covering under 8%. Sequencing was performed on whole blood. The V gene is TRBV11-2, the J gene TRBJ2-1; 10 bases match TRBD2. The sequence derives from an adult who was a healthcare worker with PCR-confirmed SARS-CoV-2 infection or an uninfected control (not recorded which). CDR3 DNA sequence: TGTGCCAGCAGCTCCCCTCTTCCGGGACTAGCGCCCAATGAGCAGTTCTTC. Protein: CASSSPLPGLAPNEQFF.